These T cell receptor beta chains were read from a single sample in a study of cytomegalovirus exposure and HLA in healthy donors. Repertoires were generated with immunoSEQ multiplex PCR, while TCRdb's copy carries only in-frame clones and drops some. Among under 200,000 clones listed, 60% to 85% were seen once. Source material: PBMCs. These receptors were collected from a man aged 40-49 years in good health and CMV-seronegative. The CDR3 runs from the conserved cysteine through the conserved F or W. A D gene is named only where the DNA matches it firmly. Clone sizes are given selectively: once, few, many, or a class where the clone is expanded.

d_call j_call clone_size v_call cdr3_aa cdr3_nt
- TRBJ2-3 - TRBV18 CASSPTNRTDTQYF TGTGCCAGCTCACCAACTAACCGCACAGATACGCAGTATTTT
- TRBJ2-7 - TRBV11-2 CASSSRGGGYEQYF TGTGCCAGCAGCTCCCGGGGAGGGGGCTACGAGCAGTACTTC
- TRBJ2-5 - TRBV6-5 CASSTRGTQYF TGTGCCAGCAGTACCAGGGGGACCCAGTACTTC
- TRBJ2-2 - TRBV4-3 CASSQDPQLHTGELFF TGCGCCAGCAGCCAAGATCCCCAGTTACACACCGGGGAGCTGTTTTTT
- TRBJ1-1 - TRBV30 CALKSMNTEAFF TGTGCCTTGAAAAGCATGAACACTGAAGCTTTCTTT
TRBD1 TRBJ1-1 - TRBV2 CASRGQLNTEAFF TGTGCCAGCAGGGGACAGCTGAACACTGAAGCTTTCTTT
TRBD2 TRBJ2-5 - TRBV5-4 CASSTGGGVFEQYF TGTGCCAGCAGCACGGGAGGAGGAGTTTTTGAGCAGTACTTC
TRBD1 TRBJ1-2 - TRBV29-1 CSGWTGENYGYTF TGCAGCGGCTGGACAGGGGAGAACTATGGCTACACCTTC
TRBD1 TRBJ1-1 - TRBV29-1 CSAYGTGGFQAFF TGCAGCGCATACGGGACAGGAGGGTTTCAAGCTTTCTTT
- TRBJ2-7 - TRBV21-1 CAGTYEQYF TGTGCCGGGACATACGAGCAGTACTTC
TRBD1 TRBJ1-5 once TRBV19 CASNKIRAGTGSNQPQHF TGTGCCAGTAATAAAATAAGAGCCGGGACAGGGAGCAATCAGCCCCAGCATTTT
- TRBJ2-3 once TRBV19 CASSIVGGAGTDTQYF TGTGCCAGTAGTATCGTAGGGGGGGCGGGCACAGATACGCAGTATTTT
TRBD2 TRBJ2-5 once TRBV5-1 CASSSGLAGGETQYF TGCGCCAGCAGCTCGGGACTAGCGGGGGGGGAGACCCAGTACTTC
TRBD1 TRBJ2-7 - TRBV5-1 CASSAYRGPEQYF TGCGCCAGCAGCGCGTACAGGGGCCCGGAGCAGTACTTC
- TRBJ1-2 few TRBV4-1 CASSQNGQLDGYTF TGCGCCAGCAGCCAAAACGGACAATTGGATGGCTACACCTTC
TRBD2 TRBJ2-7 - TRBV30 CAWTTGGGYEQYF TGTGCCTGGACCACCGGCGGGGGTTACGAGCAGTACTTC
TRBD2 TRBJ2-7 few TRBV11-2 CASSFSGLADSYEQYF TGTGCCAGCAGCTTCTCGGGACTAGCGGACTCCTACGAGCAGTACTTC
TRBD2 TRBJ2-7 few TRBV11-3 CASSHQGTSYYEQYF TGTGCCAGCAGCCACCAGGGGACTAGCTACTACGAGCAGTACTTC
- TRBJ1-6 - TRBV7-2 CASSPDNSYNSPLHF TGTGCCAGCAGCCCCGACAACTCCTATAATTCACCCCTCCACTTT
- TRBJ2-7 - TRBV6-5 CASSSRYTYEQYF TGTGCCAGCAGTTCGCGATATACCTACGAGCAGTACTTC
- TRBJ1-1 - TRBV7-2 CASSDRWGGTEAFF TGTGCCAGCAGCGACCGGTGGGGAGGGACTGAAGCTTTCTTT
- TRBJ2-7 - TRBV6-5 CASSYQRGYEQYF TGTGCCAGCAGTTACCAGCGTGGCTACGAGCAGTACTTC
- TRBJ2-7 - TRBV10-1 CASSESSGPYEQYF TGCGCCAGCAGTGAGTCAAGCGGGCCCTACGAGCAGTACTTC
TRBD2 TRBJ2-5 - TRBV7-9 CASSLGAGGEETQYF TGTGCCAGCAGCCTAGGAGCGGGGGGGGAAGAGACCCAGTACTTC
- TRBJ2-7 - TRBV6-4 CASSDSTRRAPRGMEQYF TGTGCCAGCAGTGACTCGACTAGGAGGGCCCCCCGTGGTATGGAGCAGTACTTC
TRBD1 TRBJ1-2 - TRBV5-4 CASSLTAGTGGYTF TGTGCCAGCAGCTTGACCGCCGGGACAGGGGGCTACACCTTC
- TRBJ2-1 - TRBV19 CASTPALGSGEQFF TGTGCCAGTACCCCAGCACTAGGGAGCGGCGAGCAGTTCTTC
- TRBJ1-1 - TRBV7-2 CASSPRTATEAFF TGTGCCAGCAGCCCTCGGACAGCCACTGAAGCTTTCTTT
TRBD2 TRBJ2-7 - TRBV2 CASSEAGGRPTYEQYF TGTGCCAGCAGTGAAGCGGGAGGGAGGCCCACCTACGAGCAGTACTTC
TRBD1 TRBJ1-5 - TRBV29-1 CSVETGQPNQPQHF TGCAGCGTTGAAACGGGACAGCCCAATCAGCCCCAGCATTTT
- TRBJ1-2 - TRBV5-4 CASSLSTSGYGYTF TGTGCCAGCAGCTTGTCTACCTCAGGCTATGGCTACACCTTC
- TRBJ1-4 - TRBV29-1 CSVLVQGREKLFF TGCAGCGTTCTTGTCCAGGGGAGAGAAAAACTGTTTTTT
- TRBJ2-1 - TRBV7-2 CASSLGQGPYNEQFF TGTGCCAGCAGCTTAGGGCAGGGGCCGTACAATGAGCAGTTCTTC
- TRBJ2-1 - TRBV29-1 CSVAGDPSYNEQFF TGCAGCGTTGCGGGAGACCCAAGCTACAATGAGCAGTTCTTC
- TRBJ2-7 once TRBV6-4 CASRTRTAPYEQYF TGTGCCAGCAGGACCAGGACAGCTCCCTACGAGCAGTACTTC
TRBD1 TRBJ2-2 - TRBV6-5 CASSSDRQTGELFF TGTGCCAGCAGTTCGGACAGGCAAACCGGGGAGCTGTTTTTT
TRBD1 TRBJ2-3 - TRBV2 CASSIQGVLSTDTQYF TGTGCCAGCAGTATACAGGGGGTACTTAGCACAGATACGCAGTATTTT
TRBD2 TRBJ2-1 few TRBV4-1 CASSHTSGGYGNEQFF TGCGCCAGCAGCCATACTAGCGGAGGGTATGGGAATGAGCAGTTCTTC
- TRBJ1-4 - TRBV7-2 CASNRDTSEKLFF TGTGCCAGCAACCGGGACACCTCGGAAAAACTGTTTTTT
- TRBJ1-2 - TRBV9 CASSASGTPDYGYTF TGTGCCAGCAGCGCCTCCGGGACACCGGACTATGGCTACACCTTC
- TRBJ1-4 - TRBV7-2 CASSLRVWEKLFF TGTGCCAGCAGCCTTAGAGTATGGGAAAAACTGTTTTTT
- TRBJ1-4 few TRBV30 CAWTYRATNEKLFF TGTGCCTGGACCTATCGGGCAACTAATGAAAAACTGTTTTTT
TRBD2 TRBJ2-3 - TRBV5-4 CASSPSGGTSGSTQYF TGTGCCAGCAGCCCATCTGGCGGGACTAGCGGGTCTACGCAGTATTTT
- TRBJ1-5 - TRBV4-1 CASRGGEVGRNQPQHF TGCGCCAGCAGAGGGGGAGAGGTAGGACGTAATCAGCCCCAGCATTTT
- TRBJ1-2 once TRBV27 CASSLSGTNYGYTF TGTGCCAGCAGTTTGAGCGGAACTAACTATGGCTACACCTTC
TRBD1 TRBJ2-5 - TRBV5-1 CASSAQDRGRRYF TGCGCCAGCAGCGCACAGGACAGGGGGCGACGGTACTTC
- TRBJ2-7 - TRBV29-1 CSVAGEGGYEQYF TGCAGCGTGGCGGGGGAGGGGGGCTACGAGCAGTACTTC
TRBD2 TRBJ2-5 - TRBV5-1 CASSLRTSGETQYF TGCGCCAGCAGCCTCCGGACTAGCGGAGAGACCCAGTACTTC
TRBD2 TRBJ2-7 - TRBV13 CASSPSGSSSYEQYF TGTGCCAGCAGCCCTAGCGGGTCTAGCTCCTACGAGCAGTACTTC
- TRBJ2-1 - TRBV7-9 CASTLEWRDGNEQFF TGTGCCAGCACCCTAGAGTGGCGGGATGGCAATGAGCAGTTCTTC
- TRBJ1-5 once TRBV11-2 CASSLRGNSNQPQHF TGTGCCAGCAGCTTGAGGGGGAATAGCAATCAGCCCCAGCATTTT
TRBD1 TRBJ2-3 - TRBV13 CASSARSRTGGTDTQYF TGTGCCAGCAGCGCACGTTCCCGGACAGGGGGCACAGATACGCAGTATTTT
- TRBJ2-3 - TRBV18 CASSRMDKTDTQYF TGTGCCAGCTCACGTATGGACAAGACAGATACGCAGTATTTT
- TRBJ2-2 - TRBV11-3 CASNLGQGYTGELFF TGTGCCAGCAACCTCGGGCAGGGTTACACCGGGGAGCTGTTTTTT
- TRBJ2-7 few TRBV7-9 CASSFRGTQEGQYF TGTGCCAGCAGCTTCCGAGGGACCCAGGAGGGGCAGTACTTC
- TRBJ1-1 - TRBV5-7 CASSLTTGTPYMNTEAFF TGTGCCAGCAGCTTGACTACCGGGACACCCTACATGAACACTGAAGCTTTCTTT
TRBD1 TRBJ2-1 - TRBV7-2 CASSPLGTAGANEQFF TGTGCCAGCAGCCCCCTCGGGACAGCAGGGGCCAATGAGCAGTTCTTC
TRBD1 TRBJ2-7 - TRBV27 CASSLQRTGTYEQYF TGTGCCAGCAGTTTACAAAGGACAGGGACCTACGAGCAGTACTTC
- TRBJ2-1 - TRBV11-2 CASSLPGGNEQFF TGTGCCAGCAGCTTGCCGGGTGGGAATGAGCAGTTCTTC